This T cell receptor (beta chain) derives from a study of control samples from healthy donors and cancer patients. Data came from immunoSEQ multiplex PCR; TCRdb stores just in-frame clones and leaves some out. The data show 150,000 to 200,000 clones, with about nine tenths seen just once and 2% held by the top ten. The CDR3 is 14 residues long. CDR1 is LNHDA, CDR2 SQIVND, per germline (reference sequence). V lost 7 bases, J lost 5 bases, and 17 bases lay in between. The specimen sequenced was blood. The V and J genes are TRBV19 and TRBJ1-2; weak D call: TRBD1 (5 bases). The sequence was collected from a woman in her thirties or forties in good health. The CDR3 coding sequence is TGTGCCAGTAATCGGGACGCCACCCCGTATGGCTACACCTTC. Translated, it gives CASNRDATPYGYTF.